This TCR beta chain comes out of a study of T cells in localized non-small cell lung cancer. Broader study findings: Uninvolved nearby lung showed the greatest T cell clonality, exceeding that found in tumor.

A remark on this clone: Its antigen is still unknown.

Profiling relied on immunoSEQ multiplex PCR, and the TCRdb table lists in-frame clones only, not all of them. The table has 100,000 or so clones, approximately 90% seen once. Per germline, CDR1 SGHAT and CDR2 FQNNGV. The CDR3 is 15 amino acids. Trimming stripped 5 bases from V and 1 base from J, with 13 bases between. This chain links TRBV11-2 with TRBJ2-3; tentative D call: TRBD2 (6 bases). The sequenced sample was PBMCs, obtained before any cancer treatment. This receptor was obtained from a woman aged 40-69 years with stage II squamous cell lung carcinoma. In DNA, the CDR3 is TGTGCCAGCAGCATGGGACGGAGGGGCACAGATACGCAGTATTTT. The encoded protein is CASSMGRRGTDTQYF.